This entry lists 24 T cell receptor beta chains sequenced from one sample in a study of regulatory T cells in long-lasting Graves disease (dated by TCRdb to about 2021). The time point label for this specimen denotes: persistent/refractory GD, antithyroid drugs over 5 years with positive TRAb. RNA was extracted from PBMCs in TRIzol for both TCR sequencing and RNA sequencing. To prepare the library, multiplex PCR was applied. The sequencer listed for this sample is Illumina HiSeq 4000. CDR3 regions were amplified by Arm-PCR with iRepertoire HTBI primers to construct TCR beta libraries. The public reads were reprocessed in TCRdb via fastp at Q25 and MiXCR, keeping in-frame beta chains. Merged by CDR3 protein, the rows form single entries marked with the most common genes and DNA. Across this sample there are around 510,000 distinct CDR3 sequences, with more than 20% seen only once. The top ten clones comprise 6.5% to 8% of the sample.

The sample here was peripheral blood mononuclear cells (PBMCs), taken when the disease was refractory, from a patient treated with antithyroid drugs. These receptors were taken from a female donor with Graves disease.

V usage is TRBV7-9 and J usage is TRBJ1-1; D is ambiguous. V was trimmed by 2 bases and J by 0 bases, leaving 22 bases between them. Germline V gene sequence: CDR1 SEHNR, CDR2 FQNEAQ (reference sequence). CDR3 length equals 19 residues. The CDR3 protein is CASSLLPLSLASMNTEAFF. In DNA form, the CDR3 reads TGTGCCAGCAGCTTACTCCCCTTATCTTTAGCCTCCATGAACACTGAAGCTTTCTTT.

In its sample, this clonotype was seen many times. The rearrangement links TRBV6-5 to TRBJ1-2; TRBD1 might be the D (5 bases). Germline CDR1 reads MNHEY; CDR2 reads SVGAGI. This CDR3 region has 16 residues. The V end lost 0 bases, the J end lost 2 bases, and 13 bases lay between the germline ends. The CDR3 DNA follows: TGTGCCAGCAGTTACTCGATGGGACTATCCAACTATGGCTACACCTTC. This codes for CASSYSMGLSNYGYTF.

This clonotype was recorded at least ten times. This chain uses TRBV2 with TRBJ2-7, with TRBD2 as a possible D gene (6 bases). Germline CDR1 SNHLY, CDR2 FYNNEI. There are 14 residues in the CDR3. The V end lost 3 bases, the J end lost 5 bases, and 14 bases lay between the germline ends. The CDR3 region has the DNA TGTGCCAGCAGTGAGGGACTTTTTTACCACGAGCAGTACTTC. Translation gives CASSEGLFYHEQYF.

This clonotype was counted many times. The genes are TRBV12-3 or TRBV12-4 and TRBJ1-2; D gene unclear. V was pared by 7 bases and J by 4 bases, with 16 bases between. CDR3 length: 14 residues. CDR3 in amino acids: CASTETGPSYGYTF. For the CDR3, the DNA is TGTGCCAGCACCGAGACCGGGCCCAGCTATGGCTACACCTTC.

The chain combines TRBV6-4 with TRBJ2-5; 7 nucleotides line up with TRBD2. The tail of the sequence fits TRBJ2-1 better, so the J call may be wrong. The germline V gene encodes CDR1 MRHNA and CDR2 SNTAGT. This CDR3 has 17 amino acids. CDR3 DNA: TGTGCCAGCAGTTTCGGGGAGGGCGACCGAAAACAAGAGACCCAGTTCTTC. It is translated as CASSFGEGDRKQETQFF.

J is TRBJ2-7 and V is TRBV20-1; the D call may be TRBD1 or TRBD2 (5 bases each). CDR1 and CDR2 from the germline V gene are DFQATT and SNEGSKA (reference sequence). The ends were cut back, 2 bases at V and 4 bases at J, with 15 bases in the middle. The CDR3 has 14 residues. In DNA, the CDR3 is TGCAGTGCTAGAATAGGGGACGGCCCTTACGAGCAGTACTTC. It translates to CSARIGDGPYEQYF.

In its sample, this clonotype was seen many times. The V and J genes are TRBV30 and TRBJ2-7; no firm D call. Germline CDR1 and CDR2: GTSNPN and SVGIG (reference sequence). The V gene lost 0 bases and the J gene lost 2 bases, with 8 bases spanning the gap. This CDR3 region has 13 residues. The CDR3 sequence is CAWSVRPAYEQYF. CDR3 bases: TGTGCCTGGAGTGTCCGACCGGCCTACGAGCAGTACTTC.

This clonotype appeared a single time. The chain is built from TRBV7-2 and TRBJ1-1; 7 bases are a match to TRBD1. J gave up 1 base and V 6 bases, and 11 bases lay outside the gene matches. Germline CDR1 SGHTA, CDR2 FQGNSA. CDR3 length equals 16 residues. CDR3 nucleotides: TGTGCCAGCAGTCTTAACCCGGGACAGAGGAACACTGAAGCTTTCTTT. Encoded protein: CASSLNPGQRNTEAFF.

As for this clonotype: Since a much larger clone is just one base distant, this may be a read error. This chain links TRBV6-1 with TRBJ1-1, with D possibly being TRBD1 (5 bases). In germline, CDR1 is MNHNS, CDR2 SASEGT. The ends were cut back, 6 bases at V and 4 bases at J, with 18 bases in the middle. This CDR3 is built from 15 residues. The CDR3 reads CASRDSGMPPTEAFF. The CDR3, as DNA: TGTGCCAGCAGAGACTCAGGGATGCCGCCCACTGAAGCTTTCTTT.

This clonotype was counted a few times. Here the CDR3 reads CSASGRLAGGFADIQYF. The CDR3 DNA is TGCAGTGCTAGTGGGAGACTAGCGGGAGGGTTTGCGGACATTCAGTACTTC. The chain joins TRBV20-1 to TRBJ2-4; 14 bases agree with TRBD2. The CDR3 totals 17 residues. Germline V lookup: CDR1 DFQATT, CDR2 SNEGSKA (reference sequence). J was trimmed by 8 bases and V by 3 bases; bases with no gene match: 12.

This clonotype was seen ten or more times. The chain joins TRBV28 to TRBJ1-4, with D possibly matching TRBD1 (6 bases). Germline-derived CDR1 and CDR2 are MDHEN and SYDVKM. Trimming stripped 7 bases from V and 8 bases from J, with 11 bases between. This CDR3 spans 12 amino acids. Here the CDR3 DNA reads TGTGCCAGCACAGGGGATCGGGAAAAACTGTTTTTT. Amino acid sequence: CASTGDREKLFF.

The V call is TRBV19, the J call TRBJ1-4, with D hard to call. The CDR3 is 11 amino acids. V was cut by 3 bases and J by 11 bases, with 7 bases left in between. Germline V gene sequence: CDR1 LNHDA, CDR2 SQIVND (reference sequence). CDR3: CASSISWKLFF. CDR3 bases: TGTGCCAGTAGTATCTCATGGAAACTGTTTTTT.

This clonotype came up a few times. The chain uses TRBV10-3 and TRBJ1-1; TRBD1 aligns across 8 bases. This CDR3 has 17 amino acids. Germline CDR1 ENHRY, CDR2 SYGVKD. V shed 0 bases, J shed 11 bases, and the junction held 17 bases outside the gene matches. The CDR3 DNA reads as TGTGCCATCAGTGAGTCGCCGGGACAGGTGTCACCGCGGGGGGCTTTCTTT. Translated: CAISESPGQVSPRGAFF.

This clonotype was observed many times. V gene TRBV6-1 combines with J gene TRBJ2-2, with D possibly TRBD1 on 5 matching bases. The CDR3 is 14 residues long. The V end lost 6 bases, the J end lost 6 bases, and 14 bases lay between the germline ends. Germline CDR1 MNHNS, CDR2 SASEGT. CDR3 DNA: TGTGCCAGCAGGGTGGAACAGGTGTCCGGGGAGCTGTTTTTT. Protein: CASRVEQVSGELFF.

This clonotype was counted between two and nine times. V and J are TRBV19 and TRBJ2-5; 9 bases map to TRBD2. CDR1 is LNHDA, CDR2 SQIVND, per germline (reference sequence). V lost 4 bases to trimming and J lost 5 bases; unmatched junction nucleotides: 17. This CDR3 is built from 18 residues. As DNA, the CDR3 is TGTGCCAGTAGTACCGGACTAAGCGGGAGGCCGTTAATGGAGACCCAGTACTTC. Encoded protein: CASSTGLSGRPLMETQYF.

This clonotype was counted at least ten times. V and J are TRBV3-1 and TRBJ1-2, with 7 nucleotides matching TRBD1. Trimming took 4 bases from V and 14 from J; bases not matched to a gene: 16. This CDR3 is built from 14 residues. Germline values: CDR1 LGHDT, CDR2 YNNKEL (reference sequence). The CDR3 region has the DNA TGTGCCAGCAGCCCCACGAAAGGGGGCTTGTCCTTGACCTTC. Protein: CASSPTKGGLSLTF.

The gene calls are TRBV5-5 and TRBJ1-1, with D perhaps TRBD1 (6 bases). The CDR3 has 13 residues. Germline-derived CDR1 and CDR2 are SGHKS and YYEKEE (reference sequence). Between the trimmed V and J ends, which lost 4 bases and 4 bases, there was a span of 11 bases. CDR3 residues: CASSQGLGTEAFF. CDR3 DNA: TGTGCCAGCAGCCAGGGGTTGGGCACTGAAGCTTTCTTT. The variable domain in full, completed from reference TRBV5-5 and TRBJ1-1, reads DAGVTQSPTHLIKTRGQQVTLRCSPISGHKSVSWYQQVLGQGPQFIFQYYEKEERGRGNFPDRFSARQFPNYSSELNVNALLLGDSALYLCASSQGLGTEAFFGQGTRLTVV.

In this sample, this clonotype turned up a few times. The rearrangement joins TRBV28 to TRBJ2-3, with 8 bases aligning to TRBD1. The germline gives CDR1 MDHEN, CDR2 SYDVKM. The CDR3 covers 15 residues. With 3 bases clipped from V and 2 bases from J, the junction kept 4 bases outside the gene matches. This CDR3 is CASSFQGATTDTQYF. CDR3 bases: TGTGCCAGCAGTTTTCAGGGGGCGACCACAGATACGCAGTATTTT. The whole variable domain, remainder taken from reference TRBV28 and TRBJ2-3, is DVKVTQSSRYLVKRTGEKVFLECVQDMDHENMFWYRQDPGLGLRLIYFSYDVKMKEKGDIPEGYSVSREKKERFSLILESASTNQTSMYLCASSFQGATTDTQYFGPGTRLTVL.

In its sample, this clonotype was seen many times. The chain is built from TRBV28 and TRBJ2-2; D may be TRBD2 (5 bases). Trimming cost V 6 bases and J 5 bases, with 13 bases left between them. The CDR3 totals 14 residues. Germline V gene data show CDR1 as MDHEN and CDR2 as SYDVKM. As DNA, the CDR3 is TGTGCCAGCAGCGTAACGGGGAAGACCGGGGAGCTGTTTTTT. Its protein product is CASSVTGKTGELFF.

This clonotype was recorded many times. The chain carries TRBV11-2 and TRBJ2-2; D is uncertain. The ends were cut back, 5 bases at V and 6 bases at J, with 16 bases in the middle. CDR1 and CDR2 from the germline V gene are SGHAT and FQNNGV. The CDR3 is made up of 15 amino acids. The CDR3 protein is CASSPVPWRPGELFF. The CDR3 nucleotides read TGTGCCAGCAGCCCCGTCCCTTGGCGCCCCGGGGAGCTGTTTTTT.

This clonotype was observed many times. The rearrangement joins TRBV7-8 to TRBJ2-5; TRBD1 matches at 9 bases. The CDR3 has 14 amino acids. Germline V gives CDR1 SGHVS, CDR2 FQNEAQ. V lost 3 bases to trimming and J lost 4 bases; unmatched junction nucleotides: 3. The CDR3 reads CASSLTGGGETQYF. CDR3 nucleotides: TGTGCCAGCAGCTTGACAGGGGGAGGAGAGACCCAGTACTTC. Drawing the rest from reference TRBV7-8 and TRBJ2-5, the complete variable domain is GAGVSQSPRYKVAKRGQDVALRCDPISGHVSLFWYQQALGQGPEFLTYFQNEAQLDKSGLPSDRFFAERPEGSVSTLKIQRTQQEDSAVYLCASSLTGGGETQYFGPGTRLLVL.

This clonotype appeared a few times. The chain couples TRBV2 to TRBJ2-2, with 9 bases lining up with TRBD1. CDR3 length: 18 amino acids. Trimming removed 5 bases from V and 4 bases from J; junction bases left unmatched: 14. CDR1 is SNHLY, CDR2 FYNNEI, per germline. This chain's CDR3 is CASSTISSGTGITGELFF. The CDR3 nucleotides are TGTGCCAGCAGTACCATTTCTTCTGGGACAGGGATCACCGGGGAGCTGTTTTTT.

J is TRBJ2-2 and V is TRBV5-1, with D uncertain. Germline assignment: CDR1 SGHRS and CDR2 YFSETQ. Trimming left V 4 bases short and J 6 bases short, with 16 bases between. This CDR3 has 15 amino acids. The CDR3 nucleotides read TGCGCCAGCAGCGGCTTAGGGATCGTGGCCGGGGAGCTGTTTTTT. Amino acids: CASSGLGIVAGELFF.

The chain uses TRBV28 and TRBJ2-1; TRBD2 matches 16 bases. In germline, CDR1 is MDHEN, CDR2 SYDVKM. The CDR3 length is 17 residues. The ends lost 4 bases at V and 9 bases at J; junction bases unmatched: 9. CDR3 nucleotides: TGTGCCAGCAGTTACCCCTCAGGGACTAGCGGGAGGGTTGAGCAGTTCTTC. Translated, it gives CASSYPSGTSGRVEQFF.